This is a list of T cell receptor beta chains from one sample in a study of tumor-infiltrating lymphocytes in primary liver carcinoma. One entry per CDR3 protein, called by TCRdb with MiXCR from the multiplex PCR reads. This table has approximately 210,000 distinct CDR3 sequences, 65% appearing once. Sequenced sample: peripheral blood. All receptors derive from a woman aged 55-70 years with primary liver carcinoma and hepatitis B virus infection. The CDR3 runs from the conserved cysteine through the conserved F or W. The D gene is left open where the match is weak. Not every row has a clone size; where given, it reads once, few, many or a size class.

J | D | V | size | DNA | CDR3
TRBJ2-5 | TRBD2 | TRBV11-1 | few | TGTGCCAGCAGCTTAGATGGACTAGCAGACCGCCAAGAGACCCAGTACTTC | CASSLDGLADRQETQYF
TRBJ2-1 | TRBD2 | TRBV11-2 | . | TGTGCCGGCAGCCCATTTTCTGGGGCAGCGGGAGGTCCTCTTAGTGAGCAGTTCTTC | CAGSPFSGAAGGPLSEQFF
TRBJ2-3 | . | TRBV6-1 | few | TGTGCTAGCAGTGAGGTTCCCCGTTTGGTGAGTACAGATACGCAGTATTTT | CASSEVPRLVSTDTQYF
TRBJ1-1 | . | TRBV5-4 | . | TGTGCCAACAGCTTGGATCCAGGGAACACTGAAGCTTTCTTT | CANSLDPGNTEAFF
TRBJ1-1 | . | TRBV12-3/TRBV12-4 | many | TGTGCCAGCAGTTCAATTGCGGGCACTGAAGCTTTCTTT | CASSSIAGTEAFF
TRBJ1-6 | . | TRBV6-5 | . | TGTGCCAGCAGTTACTCTTTAGGATCACCCCTCCACTTT | CASSYSLGSPLHF
TRBJ2-6 | . | TRBV29-1 | . | TGCAGCGTTGATGCCGGCTCTGGGACCAACATCCTGACTTTC | CSVDAGSGTNILTF
TRBJ1-5 | TRBD1 | TRBV11-2 | many | TGTGCCAGCAGCCCAGGGGACAGGAGCAATCAGCCCCAGCATTTT | CASSPGDRSNQPQHF
TRBJ2-1 | TRBD1 | TRBV11-2 | . | TGTGCTAGCAGCTCACGGGACAGGGTCTACAATGAGCAGTTCTTC | CASSSRDRVYNEQFF
TRBJ2-7 | TRBD1 | TRBV4-2 | few | TGTGCCAGCAGCCAAGATCTGGCAGGGGGTGGGCCTACGGACTTC | CASSQDLAGGGPTDF
TRBJ2-1 | . | TRBV11-1 | . | TGTGCCAGCAGCTTTGGGGGGGCGACCTACAATGAGCAATTCTTC | CASSFGGATYNEQFF
TRBJ1-5 | TRBD1 | TRBV12-3/TRBV12-4 | . | TGTGCCAGCAGTCGGGACAGAGGACCGGGCAATCAGCCCCAGCATTTT | CASSRDRGPGNQPQHF
TRBJ2-1 | . | TRBV30 | many | TGTGCCTGGAGTGGCCGACCGACCTTGCGGTTCTTC | CAWSGRPTLRFF
TRBJ2-1 | . | TRBV4-1 | many | TGCGCCAGCAGCCAAGAAATTGCTACCTACAATGAGCAGTTCTTC | CASSQEIATYNEQFF
TRBJ2-7 | TRBD2 | TRBV6-1 | . | TGTGCCAGCAGTGAATGGGGGGGGTCCTACGAGCAGTACTTC | CASSEWGGSYEQYF
TRBJ1-1 | TRBD1 | TRBV25-1 | few | TGTGCCAGCAGTGAATGGGACAGGTGTGCCACTGAAGCTTTCTTT | CASSEWDRCATEAFF
TRBJ1-1 | . | TRBV7-8 | . | TGTGCCAGCAGCTTAGCGCTCGGCAGGTACATTGAAGCTTTCTTT | CASSLALGRYIEAFF
TRBJ2-7 | TRBD2 | TRBV7-9 | . | TGTGCCAGCAGCATAGCGGGGGGCCGCTCCTACGAGCATTACTTC | CASSIAGGRSYEHYF
TRBJ2-5 | . | TRBV11-2 | . | TGTGCCAGCAGCATCGGGCATTTAGGGACCCAGTACTTC | CASSIGHLGTQYF
TRBJ2-6 | . | TRBV6-2/TRBV6-3 | . | TGTGCCAGCGCCCCTTTACCTCCGGCCAACGTCCTGGCTTTC | CASAPLPPANVLAF